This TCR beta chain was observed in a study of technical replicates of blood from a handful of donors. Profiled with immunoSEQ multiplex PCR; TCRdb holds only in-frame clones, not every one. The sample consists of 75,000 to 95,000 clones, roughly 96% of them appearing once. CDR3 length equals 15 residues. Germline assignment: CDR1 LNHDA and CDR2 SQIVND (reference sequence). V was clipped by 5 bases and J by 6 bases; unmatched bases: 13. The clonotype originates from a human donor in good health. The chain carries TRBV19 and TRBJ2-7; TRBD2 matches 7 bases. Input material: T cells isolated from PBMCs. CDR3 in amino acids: CASSFAPGGSLEQYF. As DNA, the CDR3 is TGTGCCAGTAGTTTCGCACCCGGGGGGAGTCTCGAGCAGTACTTC. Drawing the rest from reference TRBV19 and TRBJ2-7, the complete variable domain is DGGITQSPKYLFRKEGQNVTLSCEQNLNHDAMYWYRQDPGQGLRLIYYSQIVNDFQKGDIAEGYSVSREKKESFPLTVTSAQKNPTAFYLCASSFAPGGSLEQYFGPGTRLTVT.